This T cell receptor beta chain was recovered during a study of shared clonotypes between healthy human individuals. General observations from the study: Estimated richness was generally greater in naive than memory subsets.

Trimming pared 7 bases from V and 6 bases from J, leaving 22 bases between. Germline CDR1 LGHNA, CDR2 YNFKEQ. This CDR3 spans 15 amino acids. TCRdb keeps only in-frame clones here, not all; method: immunoSEQ multiplex PCR. In the table there are roughly 2.5 million clones, approximately 92% of which are singletons. As concerns this clone: The target antigen is unknown.

The sequencing sample was made of naive CD4+ T cells sorted from blood. Subset reported: CD45RA+ positively selected. The chain combines TRBV4-2 with TRBJ2-7, with D perhaps matching TRBD2 (5 bases). The sequence was obtained from a man younger than 30 in good health. CDR3: CASTPEGAGPSEQYF. The CDR3 DNA reads as TGTGCCAGCACCCCCGAGGGAGCTGGGCCCAGCGAGCAGTACTTC.